This section outlines one T cell receptor (beta chain) sequence together with its context. The table came from immunoSEQ multiplex PCR; TCRdb's copy has only in-frame clones and leaves some out. The top ten hold about 0.25% of the sample, which has fewer than 1 million clones, just over 95% seen once. The entry originates in a study of shared clonotypes between healthy human individuals. CD8 cells classed as naive were CD45RO-negative and positively selected for CCR7, excluding terminally differentiated effector memory CD45RA+ cells. This CDR3 spans 13 amino acids. Germline V gene lookup returns CDR1 SEHNR and CDR2 FQNEAQ (reference sequence). The germline V and J ends were trimmed by 5 bases and 5 bases, with 12 bases remaining between them.

The sequenced sample consisted of naive CD8+ T cells sorted from blood. The V gene is TRBV7-9, the J gene TRBJ1-2; D gene unclear. This TCR came from a young man in good health. This CDR3 reads CASSPDLVYGYTF. CDR3 DNA sequence: TGTGCCAGCAGCCCGGACCTGGTATATGGCTACACCTTC.